One and the same sample provided the 7 T cell receptor beta chains below, sequenced in a study of shared clonotypes between healthy human individuals (TCRdb year 2020). Preparation of the library involved the immunoSEQ multiplex PCR assay. Drawn from immuneACCESS, this table holds only the in-frame rearrangements with V and J called that TCRdb kept. Clones are partly lost; checked studies trace under half to an unresolved V gene and leave the rest unexplained. The sample has approximately 2.1 million clones on record, more than 85% of them singletons. Clones ranked in the top ten supply about 0.39% of the sample. The sequenced sample was naive CD4+ T cells from PBMCs. The cell subset or site label corresponds to: CD45RA+ positively selected. These receptors all come from a man younger than 35 in good health. Some clones in this sample may be carry-over from other donors' samples.

This chain joins TRBV29-1 and TRBJ2-1; no firm D call. V lost 7 bases to trimming and J lost 5 bases, with 6 bases between them. The CDR3 has 10 residues. Germline V gives CDR1 SQVTM, CDR2 ANQGSEA. This chain's CDR3 is CSGVDNEQFF. CDR3 bases: TGCAGCGGGGTTGACAATGAGCAGTTCTTC.

This sequence joins TRBV5-1 and TRBJ2-1; D not certain. Germline CDR1 and CDR2: SGHRS and YFSETQ. The CDR3 contains 12 residues. The ends were cut back, 3 bases at V and 7 bases at J, with 8 bases in the middle. The CDR3 nucleotides are TGCGCCAGCAGCTCGACTCGGAATGAGCAGTTCTTC. This sequence encodes CASSSTRNEQFF. Full variable domain (missing parts from reference TRBV5-1 and TRBJ2-1): KAGVTQTPRYLIKTRGQQVTLSCSPISGHRSVSWYQQTPGQGLQFLFEYFSETQRNKGNFPGRFSGRQFSNSRSEMNVSTLELGDSALYLCASSSTRNEQFFGPGTRLTVL.

The chain has TRBV18 and TRBJ2-7; D is unclear. Germline CDR1 KGHSH, CDR2 LQKENI. The length of the CDR3 is 13 residues. V dropped 6 bases and J dropped 3 bases, with 12 bases sitting between them. The CDR3, as DNA: TGTGCCAGCTCCCTACAGAAAGGCTACGAGCAGTACTTC. Translation: CASSLQKGYEQYF.

The V and J genes are TRBV14 and TRBJ2-5; 12 positions agree with TRBD2. The CDR3 runs 15 residues. Germline V gene sequence: CDR1 SGHDN, CDR2 FVKESK. V lost 3 bases and J lost 4; bases outside the gene matches: 3. CDR3 coding DNA: TGTGCCAGCAGCCACCAGACTAGCGGGAGAGAGACCCAGTACTTC. It codes for CASSHQTSGRETQYF.

The CDR3 DNA follows: TGTGCCAGCAGCTATCTGGCGGTCCCTTTAATTGGTGGCTACACCTTC. It translates to CASSYLAVPLIGGYTF. The chain combines TRBV7-9 with TRBJ1-2, with D uncertain. Trimming took off 4 bases at V and 7 bases at J, with 22 bases between the two ends. The CDR3 consists of 16 residues. Germline CDR1 and CDR2: SEHNR and FQNEAQ (reference sequence).

To note about this clone: This sample includes further DNA sequences coding for the same CDR3. V is TRBV9 and J is TRBJ2-2; a possible D gene is TRBD2 (6 bases). Germline CDR1 is SGDLS and CDR2 is YYNGEE. V was shortened by 5 bases and J by 1 base, with 9 bases between the two germline ends. The CDR3 loop spans 14 amino acids. CDR3 sequence reads: CASRISGNTGELFF. As DNA, the CDR3 is TGTGCCAGCAGAATTAGCGGGAACACCGGGGAGCTGTTTTTT.

The chain uses TRBV9 and TRBJ1-5; D is undetermined. Trimming removed 0 bases from V and 3 bases from J, with 7 bases in between. CDR3 size: 14 residues. Germline CDR1 is SGDLS and CDR2 is YYNGEE. The DNA of the CDR3 is TGTGCCAGCAGCGTAGCAGACCCCAATCAGCCCCAGCATTTT. Translating gives CASSVADPNQPQHF.